The rows below give T cell receptor beta chains drawn from one sample of a study of blood T cell repertoires in COVID-19. The repertoire was sequenced with immunoSEQ multiplex PCR; TCRdb's copy has only in-frame clones and lacks some. The table records under 400,000 clones, roughly 90% of them present only once. The specimen sequenced was peripheral blood. These receptors came from a man between 18 and 29 years old with active or convalescent COVID-19. CDR3s include the opening cysteine and the closing phenylalanine or tryptophan. D genes are given only for firm matches. The size entry is marked missing in some rows and otherwise reads once, few, many or a size class.

>TRBV5-6|.|TRBJ2-7|.
CASSMDSYEQYF
TGTGCCAGCAGCATGGACAGCTACGAGCAGTACTTC
>TRBV4-1|once|TRBJ2-2|.
CASSQVWGELTGELFF
TGCGCCAGCAGCCAAGTCTGGGGGGAGTTGACCGGGGAGCTGTTTTTT
>TRBV9|.|TRBJ2-1|TRBD1
CASSPRQGSYNEQFF
TGTGCCAGCAGCCCCCGACAGGGTTCCTACAATGAGCAGTTCTTC
>TRBV18|.|TRBJ2-5|.
CASSPSSSALETQYF
TGTGCCAGCTCACCTTCGTCTAGTGCCTTAGAGACCCAGTACTTC
>TRBV7-9|.|TRBJ1-2|.
CASSSPGRETGYTF
TGTGCCAGCAGCTCCCCGGGGAGGGAGACGGGCTACACCTTC
>TRBV7-3|.|TRBJ2-4|TRBD2
CASSFSGTSGIQYF
TGTGCCAGCAGCTTTTCCGGGACTAGCGGCATTCAGTACTTC
>TRBV6-2/TRBV6-3|.|TRBJ1-5|TRBD1
CASSYGGQGLGQPQHF
TGTGCCAGCAGTTACGGGGGACAGGGGCTCGGTCAGCCCCAGCATTTT
>TRBV19|.|TRBJ1-1|TRBD1
CASSLTGSSEAFF
TGTGCCAGTAGTCTGACAGGGTCGTCTGAAGCTTTCTTT
>TRBV28|.|TRBJ2-7|TRBD2
CASSPVGSGRTLLGHEQYF
TGTGCCAGCAGCCCCGTTGGTAGCGGGAGGACCCTCCTGGGGCACGAGCAGTACTTC
>TRBV18|.|TRBJ1-1|TRBD1
CASSPPIKPGQGGTEAFF
TGTGCCAGCTCACCACCAATTAAACCCGGACAGGGTGGGACTGAAGCTTTCTTT
>TRBV7-2|.|TRBJ2-7|TRBD2
CASSLGLAVSSYEQYF
TGTGCCAGCAGCTTAGGACTAGCGGTCTCCTCCTACGAGCAGTACTTC
>TRBV5-1|once|TRBJ1-1|.
CASSLGGGNTEAFF
TGCGCCAGCAGCTTAGGAGGAGGTAACACTGAAGCTTTCTTT
>TRBV28|.|TRBJ1-2|TRBD1
CASREQGRLNYGYTF
TGTGCCAGCAGAGAACAGGGGAGGCTGAACTATGGCTACACCTTC
>TRBV12-3/TRBV12-4|.|TRBJ1-2|.
CASRRDKNYGYTF
TGTGCCAGCAGAAGGGACAAAAACTATGGCTACACCTTC
>TRBV4-1|.|TRBJ2-5|TRBD1
CASRGQGARETQYF
TGCGCCAGCAGGGGACAGGGGGCGCGGGAGACCCAGTACTTC
>TRBV7-9|.|TRBJ1-4|TRBD1
CASSLGTGGDEKLFF
TGTGCCAGCAGCTTAGGGACAGGGGGCGATGAAAAACTGTTTTTT
>TRBV7-6|.|TRBJ2-7|.
CASSLVALPTGYEQYF
TGTGCCAGCAGCTTAGTGGCCCTACCGACAGGATACGAGCAGTACTTC
>TRBV6-2/TRBV6-3|.|TRBJ2-7|.
CASSLDTLSSYEQYF
TGTGCCAGCAGTCTCGACACCCTGAGTTCCTACGAGCAGTACTTC
>TRBV14|.|TRBJ1-6|.
CASSQDWGLGSSPLHF
TGTGCCAGCAGCCAAGATTGGGGGCTAGGTTCTTCACCCCTCCACTTT
>TRBV7-9|.|TRBJ2-7|TRBD1
CASSRMAGGFNEQYF
TGTGCCAGCAGTCGTATGGCAGGGGGCTTCAACGAGCAGTACTTC
>TRBV29-1|few|TRBJ2-1|.
CSVDYETGENKQFF
TGCAGCGTTGATTACGAGACAGGCGAGAATAAGCAGTTCTTC
>TRBV7-2|.|TRBJ2-1|.
CASSLVGAGARGEQFF
TGTGCCAGCAGCTTAGTAGGGGCAGGCGCCCGGGGGGAGCAGTTCTTC
>TRBV6-1|.|TRBJ1-4|.
CASSGNRRSTNEKLFF
TGTGCCAGCAGTGGAAACAGGAGATCAACTAATGAAAAACTGTTTTTT
>TRBV24-1|.|TRBJ2-1|TRBD2
CATSDFGTSGRGVDEQFF
TGTGCCACCAGTGATTTCGGGACTAGCGGGCGCGGGGTGGATGAGCAGTTCTTC
>TRBV2|.|TRBJ1-3|.
CASRETGSGNTIYF
TGTGCCAGCAGAGAAACAGGGTCTGGAAACACCATATATTTT
>TRBV6-2/TRBV6-3|.|TRBJ2-3|TRBD2
CASSSPSGSGGPSTDTQYF
TGTGCCAGCAGTTCCCCAAGTGGTAGCGGGGGGCCTAGCACAGATACGCAGTATTTT
>TRBV7-3|.|TRBJ2-7|TRBD2
CASSTIAGGGEQYF
TGTGCCAGCAGCACAATAGCGGGAGGCGGAGAGCAGTACTTC
>TRBV7-6|.|TRBJ2-6|TRBD1
CASRGTVGANVLTF
TGTGCCAGCAGAGGGACAGTTGGGGCCAACGTCCTGACTTTC
>TRBV6-5|.|TRBJ2-5|.
CASSLTAWGETQYF
TGTGCCAGCAGTTTGACAGCTTGGGGAGAGACCCAGTACTTC
>TRBV11-2|.|TRBJ1-2|TRBD1
CASSSTDRGLYGYTF
TGTGCCAGCAGCTCTACGGACAGGGGCCTCTATGGCTACACCTTC
>TRBV12-3/TRBV12-4|.|TRBJ2-2|.
CASGTSNTGELFF
TGTGCCAGCGGGACATCGAACACCGGGGAGCTGTTTTTT
>TRBV5-1|.|TRBJ2-7|TRBD2
CASSFLAGGHGEQYF
TGCGCCAGCAGCTTCCTAGCGGGGGGGCATGGCGAGCAGTACTTC
>TRBV29-1|once|TRBJ1-4|.
CSVRRGSGEKLFF
TGCAGCGTAAGGAGGGGTTCCGGGGAAAAACTGTTTTTT
>TRBV27|.|TRBJ2-3|.
CASSLGYARDTQYF
TGTGCCAGCAGTTTAGGCTATGCTAGGGATACGCAGTATTTT
>TRBV2|.|TRBJ1-5|.
CASSEMYGVNQPQHF
TGTGCCAGCAGTGAAATGTACGGAGTAAATCAGCCCCAGCATTTT
>TRBV28|.|TRBJ1-1|.
CASSTTENTEAFF
TGTGCCAGCAGTACCACAGAGAACACTGAAGCTTTCTTT
>TRBV29-1|.|TRBJ2-2|TRBD2
CSVSLAGDSWTGELFF
TGCAGCGTTTCGTTAGCGGGGGATTCGTGGACCGGGGAGCTGTTTTTT
>TRBV5-6|.|TRBJ1-6|.
CASSLGTVITSPLHF
TGTGCCAGCAGCTTGGGGACAGTAATAACTTCACCCCTCCACTTT
>TRBV9|.|TRBJ2-1|TRBD2
CASSVSSGTYNEQFF
TGTGCCAGCAGCGTATCTAGCGGGACCTACAATGAGCAGTTCTTC
>TRBV14|.|TRBJ2-7|TRBD2
CASSQLPSGTYEQYF
TGTGCCAGCAGCCAGCTGCCTAGCGGGACCTACGAGCAGTACTTC
>TRBV6-2/TRBV6-3|.|TRBJ2-7|TRBD1
CASSYGTGYEQYF
TGTGCCAGCAGTTACGGGACAGGGTACGAGCAGTACTTC
>TRBV28|.|TRBJ2-1|.
CASMAVYNEQFF
TGTGCCAGCATGGCCGTATACAATGAGCAGTTCTTC
>TRBV4-3|.|TRBJ1-2|.
CASSLGDGNYGYTF
TGCGCCAGCAGCCTCGGGGATGGAAACTATGGCTACACCTTC
>TRBV7-8|.|TRBJ2-5|.
CASSLEGWGKTQYF
TGTGCCAGCAGCTTAGAGGGGTGGGGAAAGACCCAGTACTTC
>TRBV6-2/TRBV6-3|.|TRBJ2-7|.
CASSYGQGSEQYF
TGTGCCAGCAGTTACGGCCAGGGATCCGAGCAGTACTTC
>TRBV29-1|.|TRBJ1-1|.
CSAGWGMNTEAFF
TGCAGCGCTGGTTGGGGCATGAACACTGAAGCTTTCTTT
>TRBV6-5|.|TRBJ2-7|.
CASSSYTGPYYEQYF
TGTGCCAGCAGTTCTTATACAGGACCTTACTACGAGCAGTACTTC
>TRBV3-1/TRBV3-2|.|TRBJ1-3|TRBD1
CASSHPGGSGNTIYF
TGTGCCAGCAGCCACCCAGGGGGTTCTGGAAACACCATATATTTT
>TRBV9|.|TRBJ1-3|.
CASSPGGNTIYF
TGTGCCAGCAGCCCCGGGGGAAACACCATATATTTT
>TRBV28|once|TRBJ1-4|.
CASIPVGGAEKLFF
TGTGCCAGCATCCCCGTGGGGGGGGCCGAAAAACTGTTTTTT
>TRBV7-8|.|TRBJ1-3|.
CASSLDARQVSGNTIYF
TGTGCCAGCAGCTTAGATGCCCGACAGGTCTCTGGAAACACCATATATTTT
>TRBV7-3|.|TRBJ2-1|TRBD2
CASSLVVAGVNEQFF
TGTGCCAGCAGCTTAGTGGTAGCGGGAGTGAATGAGCAGTTCTTC
>TRBV11-2|.|TRBJ1-2|TRBD1
CASSLQGAGYTF
TGTGCCAGCAGCTTGCAGGGGGCTGGCTACACCTTC